The clone carrying this TCR beta chain turned up a few times. The antigen remains unidentified. The PCR used 60 Vbeta and 13 Jbeta primers. TCRdb's table, derived via immunoSEQ multiplex PCR, lists solely in-frame clones and lacks some. The table includes more than 95,000 clones, roughly 80% detected once. This specimen belongs to a study of cytomegalovirus exposure and HLA in healthy donors. Looking at the study overall: Drawn from HLA-typed donors, about 82 million unique TCRs were held in an early data release.

CDR1 KGHSH and CDR2 LQKENI come from the germline V gene. The CDR3 is 11 amino acids. Study-wide results and caveats: Previous analysis showed most TCR beta V segments were productive about 87% or about 30% of the time. Approximately 160 TCR beta chains were listed as cytomegalovirus-associated. An assumption of roughly uniform sequencing depth across donors underlay the presence/absence analyses.

This receptor was taken from a middle-aged woman in good health and CMV-seropositive. The V gene is TRBV18, the J gene TRBJ2-5, with a tentative D call TRBD2 (6 bases). The assigned J gene may be wrong: the sequence end matches TRBJ2-7 better. Specimen: PBMCs. The CDR3 coding sequence is TGTGCCAGCTCAAGGGAGGCCGAGCAGTACTTC. Its translation: CASSREAEQYF.